This T cell receptor (beta chain) was identified during a study of T cells after yellow fever vaccination. A few counts support this clonotype. Its antigen is not known. The CDR3 sequence is 16 residues long. V lost 0 bases to trimming and J lost 9 bases; unmatched junction nucleotides: 11. In germline, CDR1 is SGDLS, CDR2 YYNGEE. Overall study results and limits: Abundant clonotypes from the bulk population could contaminate FACS-sorted repertoires. Among primary-vaccination clones, most reappeared after the booster, at 96% for CD4 and approximately 88% for CD8.

TCRdb recomputed calls from the 5' RACE reads with MiXCR, one row per CDR3 protein. The table lists hundreds of thousands of distinct CDR3 sequences, approximately 13% of them singletons. The chain combines TRBV9 with TRBJ2-1, with 8 bases identical to TRBD1. This TCR was recovered from a young man who received the YFV17D yellow fever vaccine. The specimen was PBMCs, collected on the day of the yellow fever booster vaccination. CDR3 in amino acids: CASSVAGGIGPGEQFF. The CDR3 DNA reads TGTGCCAGCAGCGTAGCAGGGGGCATAGGTCCGGGTGAGCAGTTCTTC.